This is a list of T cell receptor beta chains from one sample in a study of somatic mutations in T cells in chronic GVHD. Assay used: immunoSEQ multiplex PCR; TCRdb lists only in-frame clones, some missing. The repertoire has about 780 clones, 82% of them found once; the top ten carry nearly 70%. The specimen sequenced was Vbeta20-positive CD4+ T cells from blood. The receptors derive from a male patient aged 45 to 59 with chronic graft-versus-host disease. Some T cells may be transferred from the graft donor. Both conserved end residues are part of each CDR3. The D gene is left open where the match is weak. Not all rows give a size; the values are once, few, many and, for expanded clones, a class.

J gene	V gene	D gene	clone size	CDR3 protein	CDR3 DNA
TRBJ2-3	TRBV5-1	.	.	CASSHTTYWRGRLEIRPTPQYF	TGCGCCAGCAGCCACACCACGTACTGGCGGGGCCGACTGGAGATACGCCCCACGCCCCAGTATTTT
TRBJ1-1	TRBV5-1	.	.	CASSATGNTEAFF	TGCGCCAGCAGCGCTACAGGGAACACTGAAGCTTTCTTT
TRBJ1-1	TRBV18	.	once	CASSPISSQAGGTEAFF	TGTGCCAGCTCACCAATCTCATCCCAGGCGGGTGGCACTGAAGCTTTCTTT
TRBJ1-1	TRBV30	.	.	CAWRRAANTEAFF	TGTGCCTGGAGGCGGGCAGCGAACACTGAAGCTTTCTTT
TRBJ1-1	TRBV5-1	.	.	CASSLASRGTEAFF	TGCGCCAGCAGCTTGGCCAGCAGGGGCACTGAAGCTTTCTTT
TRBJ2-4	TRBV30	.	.	CAWSSVNIQYF	TGTGCCTGGAGTAGCGTAAACATTCAGTACTTC
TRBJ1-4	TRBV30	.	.	CAWQPGSNEKLFF	TGTGCCTGGCAACCGGGATCTAATGAAAAACTGTTTTTT
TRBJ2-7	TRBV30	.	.	CAWSAGQGEQYF	TGTGCCTGGAGTGCAGGACAAGGGGAGCAGTACTTC
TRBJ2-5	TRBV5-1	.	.	CASSFLVSTVGTGPQETQYF	TGCGCCAGCAGCTTTTTAGTGTCGACCGTCGGGACTGGGCCCCAAGAGACCCAGTACTTC
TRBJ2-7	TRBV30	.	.	CAWRGGRGIYSSYEQYF	TGTGCCTGGAGAGGGGGACGTGGGATTTACAGCTCCTACGAGCAGTACTTC
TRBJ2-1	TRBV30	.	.	CAWSPRGDEQFF	TGTGCCTGGAGTCCTAGAGGCGATGAGCAGTTCTTC
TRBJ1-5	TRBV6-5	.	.	CASSQGSHQPQHF	TGTGCCAGCAGTCAGGGGAGTCATCAGCCCCAGCATTTT
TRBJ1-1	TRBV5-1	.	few	CASSQRTANTEAFF	TGCGCCAGCAGCCAACGGACAGCCAACACTGAAGCTTTCTTT
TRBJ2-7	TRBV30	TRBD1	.	CAWSLPGQTYPYEQYF	TGTGCCTGGAGCTTACCGGGACAGACCTATCCCTACGAGCAGTACTTC
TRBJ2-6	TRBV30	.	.	CAWTQLGGVGGANVLTF	TGTGCCTGGACTCAGCTCGGGGGAGTCGGGGGGGCCAACGTCCTGACTTTC
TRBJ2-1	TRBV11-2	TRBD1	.	CASSLEQGLNEQFF	TGTGCCAGCAGCTTAGAACAGGGGTTAAATGAGCAGTTCTTC
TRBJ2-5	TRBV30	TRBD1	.	CAWSLDRGKETQYF	TGTGCCTGGAGTTTAGACAGGGGAAAAGAGACCCAGTACTTC
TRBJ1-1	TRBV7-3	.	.	CASSFRSTATNTEAFF	TGTGCCAGCAGCTTTAGATCGACAGCGACGAACACTGAAGCTTTCTTT
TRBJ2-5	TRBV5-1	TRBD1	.	CASSPRTGTGETQYF	TGCGCCAGCAGCCCCAGGACAGGGACGGGAGAGACCCAGTACTTC
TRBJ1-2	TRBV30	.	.	CACQTGYDGYTF	TGTGCCTGCCAAACAGGGTACGATGGCTACACCTTC
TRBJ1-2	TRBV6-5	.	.	CASSYQGGGGYGYTF	TGTGCCAGCAGTTACCAAGGGGGAGGGGGCTATGGCTACACCTTC
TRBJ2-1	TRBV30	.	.	CAWRASSDEQFF	TGTGCCTGGAGGGCTAGCAGTGATGAGCAGTTCTTC
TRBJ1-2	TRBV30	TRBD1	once	CAWSGEQGASGYTF	TGTGCCTGGAGTGGGGAGCAGGGGGCCAGTGGCTACACCTTC
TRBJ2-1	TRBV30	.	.	CAWTVIHEQFF	TGTGCCTGGACGGTGATCCATGAGCAGTTCTTC
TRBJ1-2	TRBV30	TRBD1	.	CAAHRGYGYTF	TGTGCCGCACACAGGGGCTATGGCTACACCTTC
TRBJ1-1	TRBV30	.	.	CACRIAPAETEAFF	TGTGCCTGCCGAATAGCCCCGGCAGAGACTGAAGCTTTCTTT
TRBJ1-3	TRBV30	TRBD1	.	CAWSGRQGTRNTIYF	TGTGCCTGGAGTGGTAGACAGGGAACCAGAAACACCATATATTTT
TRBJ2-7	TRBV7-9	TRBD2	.	CASSLTSGIYEQYF	TGTGCCAGCAGCTTAACTAGCGGGATCTACGAGCAGTACTTC
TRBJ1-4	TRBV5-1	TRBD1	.	CASRLTGDGEKLFF	TGCGCCAGCAGGTTGACAGGGGACGGTGAAAAACTGTTTTTT
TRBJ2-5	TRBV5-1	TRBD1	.	CASSRGQWETQYF	TGCGCCAGCAGTCGGGGACAGTGGGAGACCCAGTACTTC
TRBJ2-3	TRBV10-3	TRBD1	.	CAISGHTGGADTDTQYF	TGTGCCATCAGTGGCCACACAGGGGGCGCTGACACAGATACGCAGTATTTT
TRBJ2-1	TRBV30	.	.	CAWSPRGEGRYNEQFF	TGTGCCTGGAGTCCGCGGGGAGAGGGGCGATACAATGAGCAGTTCTTC
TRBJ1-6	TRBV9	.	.	CASSESSSYNSPLHF	TGTGCCAGCAGCGAAAGTAGCTCCTATAATTCACCCCTCCACTTT